The rows below give T cell receptor beta chains drawn from one sample of a study of blood T cell repertoires in COVID-19. Sequencing was performed with immunoSEQ multiplex PCR; in TCRdb, only in-frame clones are kept and a portion is missing. Altogether 40,000 to 50,000 clones are present, about four fifths being singletons, with the ten largest covering approximately 39%. Sequencing was performed on peripheral blood. The receptors derive from a man aged 35-49 years with active or convalescent COVID-19. CDR3s include the opening cysteine and the closing phenylalanine or tryptophan. Fields, in order: J gene, V gene, clone size, D gene, CDR3 protein, CDR3 DNA. A D gene is named only where the DNA matches it firmly. Part of the rows lack a size; the others show once, few, many or a class for expanded clones.

J gene: TRBJ2-3; V gene: TRBV30; clone size: NA; D gene: TRBD1; CDR3 protein: CAWGQGAADTQYF; CDR3 DNA: TGTGCCTGGGGACAGGGGGCAGCTGATACGCAGTATTTT
J gene: TRBJ1-4; V gene: TRBV6-6; clone size: NA; D gene: NA; CDR3 protein: CASSYSESNEKLFF; CDR3 DNA: TGTGCCAGCAGTTACTCAGAGTCTAATGAAAAACTGTTTTTT
J gene: TRBJ2-1; V gene: TRBV10-3; clone size: NA; D gene: NA; CDR3 protein: CAISESQYNEQFF; CDR3 DNA: TGTGCCATCAGTGAGTCCCAATACAATGAGCAGTTCTTC
J gene: TRBJ1-4; V gene: TRBV5-1; clone size: NA; D gene: TRBD1; CDR3 protein: CASSFIEGDRAEKLFF; CDR3 DNA: TGCGCCAGCAGCTTCATTGAAGGGGACAGGGCGGAAAAACTGTTTTTT
J gene: TRBJ1-4; V gene: TRBV18; clone size: NA; D gene: NA; CDR3 protein: CASSPRTAGNTNEKLFF; CDR3 DNA: TGTGCCAGCTCACCCAGGACAGCGGGGAACACTAATGAAAAACTGTTTTTT
J gene: TRBJ2-7; V gene: TRBV7-2; clone size: NA; D gene: NA; CDR3 protein: CASSLAEGYEQYF; CDR3 DNA: TGTGCCAGCAGCTTAGCAGAGGGTTACGAGCAGTACTTC
J gene: TRBJ1-3; V gene: TRBV7-3; clone size: NA; D gene: TRBD1; CDR3 protein: CASSSGTGGGGNTIYF; CDR3 DNA: TGTGCCAGCAGCTCGGGGACAGGGGGCGGAGGAAACACCATATATTTT
J gene: TRBJ2-7; V gene: TRBV7-2; clone size: NA; D gene: TRBD2; CDR3 protein: CASSLEAGGHHEQYF; CDR3 DNA: TGTGCCAGCAGCTTAGAGGCGGGGGGGCACCACGAGCAGTACTTC
J gene: TRBJ1-1; V gene: TRBV5-4; clone size: once; D gene: NA; CDR3 protein: CASSPSDSWGTEAFF; CDR3 DNA: TGTGCCAGCAGCCCAAGCGACAGTTGGGGCACTGAAGCTTTCTTT
J gene: TRBJ1-2; V gene: TRBV29-1; clone size: few; D gene: NA; CDR3 protein: CSVDGSIDGYTF; CDR3 DNA: TGCAGCGTTGATGGCTCAATCGATGGCTACACCTTC
J gene: TRBJ2-1; V gene: TRBV10-1; clone size: NA; D gene: NA; CDR3 protein: CASSGPITGKGNNEQFF; CDR3 DNA: TGCGCCAGCAGTGGGCCGATTACAGGGAAAGGGAACAATGAGCAGTTCTTC
J gene: TRBJ2-1; V gene: TRBV18; clone size: NA; D gene: TRBD2; CDR3 protein: CASSPSSGLWGRNEQFF; CDR3 DNA: TGTGCCAGCTCACCAAGTAGCGGGCTTTGGGGGAGGAATGAGCAGTTCTTC
J gene: TRBJ2-2; V gene: TRBV7-9; clone size: NA; D gene: NA; CDR3 protein: CASSLRQGDTGELFF; CDR3 DNA: TGTGCCAGCAGCTTAAGGCAGGGCGACACCGGGGAGCTGTTTTTT
J gene: TRBJ1-1; V gene: TRBV29-1; clone size: NA; D gene: TRBD1; CDR3 protein: CSVGGFRQGKGGTEAFF; CDR3 DNA: TGCAGCGTTGGGGGTTTTCGACAGGGAAAAGGGGGCACTGAAGCTTTCTTT
J gene: TRBJ1-2; V gene: TRBV27; clone size: NA; D gene: NA; CDR3 protein: CASSPYGAGGYTF; CDR3 DNA: TGTGCCAGCAGTCCTTATGGGGCAGGTGGCTACACCTTC
J gene: TRBJ2-5; V gene: TRBV6-2/TRBV6-3; clone size: NA; D gene: TRBD1; CDR3 protein: CASSGAGQGQETQYF; CDR3 DNA: TGTGCCAGCAGCGGAGCGGGACAGGGTCAAGAGACCCAGTACTTC
J gene: TRBJ1-6; V gene: TRBV6-6; clone size: few; D gene: NA; CDR3 protein: CASSSPQDSLDSPLHF; CDR3 DNA: TGTGCCAGCAGTTCTCCTCAGGACAGTTTGGATTCACCCCTCCACTTT
J gene: TRBJ1-1; V gene: TRBV11-3; clone size: once; D gene: NA; CDR3 protein: CASSLRRSTEAFF; CDR3 DNA: TGTGCCAGCAGCCTTAGGAGGTCCACTGAAGCTTTCTTT
J gene: TRBJ2-3; V gene: TRBV7-2; clone size: NA; D gene: TRBD2; CDR3 protein: CASSPRGGGDRDTQYF; CDR3 DNA: TGTGCCAGCAGCCCACGGGGCGGGGGGGATAGAGATACGCAGTATTTT
J gene: TRBJ2-7; V gene: TRBV4-2; clone size: NA; D gene: TRBD1; CDR3 protein: CASSQETGGSYEQYF; CDR3 DNA: TGTGCCAGCAGCCAAGAGACAGGGGGGTCCTACGAGCAGTACTTC
J gene: TRBJ2-3; V gene: TRBV19; clone size: NA; D gene: TRBD1; CDR3 protein: CASSIQGASTDTQYF; CDR3 DNA: TGTGCCAGTAGTATACAGGGGGCAAGCACAGATACGCAGTATTTT
J gene: TRBJ2-7; V gene: TRBV2; clone size: few; D gene: NA; CDR3 protein: CASRSTTGDYEQYF; CDR3 DNA: TGTGCCAGCCGCTCCACGACAGGAGACTACGAGCAGTACTTC
J gene: TRBJ2-1; V gene: TRBV4-3; clone size: NA; D gene: TRBD2; CDR3 protein: CASSPTGGGLDDEQFF; CDR3 DNA: TGCGCCAGCAGCCCGACCGGGGGGGGTTTGGACGATGAGCAGTTCTTC
J gene: TRBJ2-3; V gene: TRBV4-3; clone size: NA; D gene: TRBD1; CDR3 protein: CASSQDDPFRTGVFLSTDTQYF; CDR3 DNA: TGCGCCAGCAGCCAAGACGACCCCTTCAGGACAGGGGTCTTCCTTAGCACAGATACGCAGTATTTT
J gene: TRBJ2-1; V gene: TRBV3-1/TRBV3-2; clone size: NA; D gene: NA; CDR3 protein: CASSQGGYVSYNEQFF; CDR3 DNA: TGTGCCAGCAGCCAAGGGGGCTATGTCTCCTACAATGAGCAGTTCTTC
J gene: TRBJ2-1; V gene: TRBV19; clone size: NA; D gene: TRBD1; CDR3 protein: CASGWDRGYNEQFF; CDR3 DNA: TGTGCCAGTGGGTGGGACAGGGGATACAATGAGCAGTTCTTC
J gene: TRBJ1-1; V gene: TRBV11-2; clone size: NA; D gene: TRBD1; CDR3 protein: CASRSPGQGHTEAFF; CDR3 DNA: TGTGCCAGCAGGTCTCCGGGACAGGGGCACACTGAAGCTTTCTTT
J gene: TRBJ2-5; V gene: TRBV4-2; clone size: NA; D gene: NA; CDR3 protein: CASSQPERIQETQYF; CDR3 DNA: TGTGCCAGCAGCCAACCAGAGCGCATCCAAGAGACCCAGTACTTC
J gene: TRBJ1-2; V gene: TRBV11-2; clone size: NA; D gene: NA; CDR3 protein: CASRPPPAGGYTF; CDR3 DNA: TGTGCCAGCAGACCCCCCCCCGCGGGTGGCTACACCTTC
J gene: TRBJ1-5; V gene: TRBV27; clone size: NA; D gene: NA; CDR3 protein: CASRGSGQPQHF; CDR3 DNA: TGTGCCAGCAGGGGATCAGGGCAGCCCCAGCATTTT
J gene: TRBJ1-2; V gene: TRBV2; clone size: NA; D gene: NA; CDR3 protein: CASTPSLLEGGGYTF; CDR3 DNA: TGTGCCAGCACCCCGTCGCTTCTCGAGGGAGGAGGCTACACCTTC
J gene: TRBJ1-2; V gene: TRBV4-2; clone size: NA; D gene: NA; CDR3 protein: CASSQPSDSGYGYTF; CDR3 DNA: TGTGCCAGCAGCCAACCTTCGGACAGCGGCTATGGCTACACCTTC
J gene: TRBJ2-3; V gene: TRBV21-1; clone size: NA; D gene: NA; CDR3 protein: CASSKKSGTSGRTDTQYF; CDR3 DNA: TGTGCCAGCAGCAAGAAATCTGGGACTAGCGGACGCACAGATACGCAGTATTTT
J gene: TRBJ2-1; V gene: TRBV11-2; clone size: NA; D gene: NA; CDR3 protein: CASSLTDRGHEQFF; CDR3 DNA: TGTGCCAGCAGCTTAACTGATCGAGGGCATGAGCAGTTCTTC
J gene: TRBJ1-5; V gene: TRBV5-6; clone size: NA; D gene: NA; CDR3 protein: CASSLYGSTGGNQPQHF; CDR3 DNA: TGTGCCAGCAGCTTGTACGGCTCCACCGGGGGGAATCAGCCCCAGCATTTT
J gene: TRBJ1-1; V gene: TRBV2; clone size: NA; D gene: TRBD1; CDR3 protein: CASRGDRDRAFF; CDR3 DNA: TGTGCCAGCAGGGGGGACAGGGACCGAGCTTTCTTT
J gene: TRBJ2-1; V gene: TRBV20-1; clone size: NA; D gene: TRBD2; CDR3 protein: CSASKASGGFEQFF; CDR3 DNA: TGCAGTGCTAGTAAGGCTAGCGGGGGGTTTGAGCAGTTCTTC
J gene: TRBJ1-1; V gene: TRBV2; clone size: NA; D gene: NA; CDR3 protein: CASRLIRNTEAFF; CDR3 DNA: TGTGCCAGCCGATTGATCAGGAACACTGAAGCTTTCTTT
J gene: TRBJ2-1; V gene: TRBV28; clone size: NA; D gene: NA; CDR3 protein: CASRPSWGQNEQFF; CDR3 DNA: TGTGCCAGCAGACCTTCGTGGGGGCAGAATGAGCAGTTCTTC
J gene: TRBJ1-3; V gene: TRBV30; clone size: NA; D gene: TRBD1; CDR3 protein: CAWSYGTGVGNTIYF; CDR3 DNA: TGTGCCTGGAGCTATGGGACAGGGGTCGGAAACACCATATATTTT
J gene: TRBJ2-7; V gene: TRBV10-2; clone size: NA; D gene: TRBD2; CDR3 protein: CASSEPALAGQLLSSEQYF; CDR3 DNA: TGCGCCAGCAGTGAGCCCGCACTAGCGGGGCAACTCCTATCTTCCGAGCAGTACTTC
J gene: TRBJ1-2; V gene: TRBV5-6; clone size: NA; D gene: NA; CDR3 protein: CASSSLRVEGGYTF; CDR3 DNA: TGTGCCAGCAGCTCGCTGAGGGTGGAGGGTGGCTACACCTTC
J gene: TRBJ2-5; V gene: TRBV7-9; clone size: NA; D gene: TRBD1; CDR3 protein: CASSNDRGETQYF; CDR3 DNA: TGTGCCAGCAGCAATGACAGGGGAGAGACCCAGTACTTC
J gene: TRBJ2-1; V gene: TRBV29-1; clone size: NA; D gene: TRBD2; CDR3 protein: CSVGYSATPGGNEQFF; CDR3 DNA: TGCAGCGTTGGTTATTCCGCGACCCCGGGGGGAAATGAGCAGTTCTTC
J gene: TRBJ1-2; V gene: TRBV28; clone size: NA; D gene: TRBD1; CDR3 protein: CASSPRGQGGRYTF; CDR3 DNA: TGTGCCAGCAGTCCTAGGGGACAGGGTGGACGCTACACCTTC
J gene: TRBJ1-2; V gene: TRBV5-1; clone size: NA; D gene: NA; CDR3 protein: CASSQSRGDGYTF; CDR3 DNA: TGCGCCAGCAGCCAAAGTCGGGGGGATGGCTACACCTTC
J gene: TRBJ2-1; V gene: TRBV24-1; clone size: NA; D gene: TRBD2; CDR3 protein: CATGRRGGGNEQFF; CDR3 DNA: TGTGCCACAGGTCGGCGGGGGGGCGGGAATGAGCAGTTCTTC
J gene: TRBJ2-1; V gene: TRBV19; clone size: NA; D gene: TRBD1; CDR3 protein: CASSPTGQPYNEQFF; CDR3 DNA: TGTGCCAGTAGCCCGACAGGGCAACCTTACAATGAGCAGTTCTTC
J gene: TRBJ2-3; V gene: TRBV28; clone size: NA; D gene: NA; CDR3 protein: CASSFPPLEGLLDTQYF; CDR3 DNA: TGTGCCAGCAGTTTCCCCCCTCTGGAGGGCCTGTTAGATACGCAGTATTTT